Each of the 5 T cell receptor beta chains below was sequenced from the same sample in a study of blood T cell repertoires in COVID-19. Only in-frame clones appear in the TCRdb table, and some are missing; sequencing was by immunoSEQ multiplex PCR. The sample contains about 360,000 clones, around 88% of which appear only once. The sequencing sample was made of peripheral blood. These receptors all come from a woman aged 60-75 years with COVID-19, enrolled during active disease.

The chain uses TRBV3-1 (or the pseudogene TRBV3-2) and TRBJ2-1; 9 nucleotides line up with TRBD2. Germline V gene lookup returns CDR1 LGHDT and CDR2 YNNKEL (reference sequence). CDR3 length equals 16 residues. J lost 0 bases, V lost 3 bases, and 3 bases had no gene match. CDR3 sequence: CASSQVAGDSYNEQFF. The DNA of the CDR3 is TGTGCCAGCAGCCAGGTAGCGGGGGACTCCTACAATGAGCAGTTCTTC.

V is TRBV4-3 and J is TRBJ1-1; D gene ambiguous. Germline loops: CDR1 LGHNA, CDR2 YSLEER. CDR3 length equals 16 residues. The germline V and J ends were trimmed by 0 bases and 2 bases, with 13 bases remaining between them. CDR3 amino acids: CASSQDLSGFNTEAFF. For the CDR3, the DNA is TGCGCCAGCAGCCAAGATCTTTCAGGATTCAACACTGAAGCTTTCTTT.

This sequence joins TRBV5-3 and TRBJ1-3; no clear D. TRBV5-3 is an ORF for which the function is uncertain. V dropped 1 base and J dropped 1 base, with 6 bases sitting between them. The CDR3 is 14 amino acids. CDR3 sequence reads: CARSLTGSGNTIYF. Here the CDR3 DNA reads TGTGCCAGAAGCTTGACGGGGTCTGGAAACACCATATATTTT.

The V call is TRBV19, the J call TRBJ2-1; 8 bases line up with TRBD2. The V gene's germline CDR1 is LNHDA and CDR2 SQIVND (reference sequence). The CDR3 loop spans 14 amino acids. J gave up 3 bases and V 3 bases, and 1 base lay outside the gene matches. As DNA, the CDR3 is TGTGCCAGTAGTATCGGGAGGGACTACAATGAGCAGTTCTTC. As protein: CASSIGRDYNEQFF.

CDR3 in amino acids: CASSLSGHRFTDTQYF. The DNA for the CDR3 is TGTGCCAGCAGCTTAAGTGGACATCGGTTCACAGATACGCAGTATTTT. The gene calls are TRBV7-2 and TRBJ2-3; possibly TRBD1 for D (5 bases). Trimming took off 2 bases at V and 2 bases at J, with 14 bases between the two ends. The CDR3 contains 16 residues. Germline V lookup: CDR1 SGHTA, CDR2 FQGNSA.